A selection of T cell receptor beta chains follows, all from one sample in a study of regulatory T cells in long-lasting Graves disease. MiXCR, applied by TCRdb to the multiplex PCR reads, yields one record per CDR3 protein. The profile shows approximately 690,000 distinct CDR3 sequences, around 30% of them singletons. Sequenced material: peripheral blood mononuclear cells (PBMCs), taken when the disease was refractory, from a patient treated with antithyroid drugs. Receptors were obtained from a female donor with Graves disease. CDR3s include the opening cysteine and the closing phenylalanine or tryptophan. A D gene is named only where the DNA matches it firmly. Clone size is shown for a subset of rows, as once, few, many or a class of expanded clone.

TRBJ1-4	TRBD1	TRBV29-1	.	TGCAGCGTGATAACCCCAGGGGGCGTTGGTGAAAAACTGTTTTTT	CSVITPGGVGEKLFF
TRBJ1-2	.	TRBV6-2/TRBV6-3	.	TGTGCCAGCAGTTACTCCGGAGACTATGGCTACACCTTC	CASSYSGDYGYTF
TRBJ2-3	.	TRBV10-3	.	TGTGCCATCAGTGAGTCGGCAGGGGCGATGACAGATACGCAGTATTTT	CAISESAGAMTDTQYF
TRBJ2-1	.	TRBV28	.	TGTGCCAGCAGTGGTAGGGGACTTCAGTACAATGAGCAGTTCTTC	CASSGRGLQYNEQFF
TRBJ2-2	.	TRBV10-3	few	TGTGCCATCAGTAAACCGGGACCTGCCAACGACGGGGAGCTGTTTTTT	CAISKPGPANDGELFF
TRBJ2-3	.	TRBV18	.	TGTGCCAGCAGCCCTTTCACAGATACGCAGTATTTT	CASSPFTDTQYF
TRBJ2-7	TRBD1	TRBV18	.	TGTGCCAGCTCACTAGATCGGACAGGGGGAGACCACGAGCAGTACTTC	CASSLDRTGGDHEQYF
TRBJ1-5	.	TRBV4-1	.	TGCGCCAGCAGCCAAGATGGTCACGGCAATCAGCCCCAGCATTTT	CASSQDGHGNQPQHF
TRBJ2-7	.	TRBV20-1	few	TGCAGTGCCGGACGGAGCTCCTACGAGCAGTACTTC	CSAGRSSYEQYF
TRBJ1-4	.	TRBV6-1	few	TGTGCCAGCAGTGAAGCTACAACTAATGAAAAACTGTTTTTT	CASSEATTNEKLFF
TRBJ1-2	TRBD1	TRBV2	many	TGTGCCAGCAAGGAGCAGGGGGAGAGCTATGGCTACACCTTC	CASKEQGESYGYTF
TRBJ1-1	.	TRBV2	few	TGTGCCAGCAGTGAAGGGGGGGGGTTGACTGAAGCTTTCTTT	CASSEGGGLTEAFF
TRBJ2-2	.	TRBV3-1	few	TGTGCCAGCAGCGGCCAATTAGGCTCGAACACCGGGGAGCTGTTTTTT	CASSGQLGSNTGELFF
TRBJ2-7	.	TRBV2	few	TGTGCCAGCAGTGTAAATCCGGGGTCGGACTACGAGCAGTACTTC	CASSVNPGSDYEQYF
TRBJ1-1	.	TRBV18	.	TGTGCCAGCTTGCCTAGGGACGCAGGTAGTGAGAGGAACACTGAAGCTTTCTTT	CASLPRDAGSERNTEAFF
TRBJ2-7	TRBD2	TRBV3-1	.	TGTGCCAGCAGCCAAGGGAGACTAGCAGGGTCCTACGAGCAGTACTTC	CASSQGRLAGSYEQYF
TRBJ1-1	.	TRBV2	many	TGTGCCAGCAGTAAAACAGGTCCCCGCACTGAAGCTTTCTTT	CASSKTGPRTEAFF
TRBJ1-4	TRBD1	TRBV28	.	TGTGCCAGCACTTTGCCGGGACAGGGGACTGAAAAACTGTTTTTT	CASTLPGQGTEKLFF
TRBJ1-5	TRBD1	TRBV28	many	TGTGCCAGCAGTCACAGGGGGCGGTATCAGCCCCAGCATTTT	CASSHRGRYQPQHF
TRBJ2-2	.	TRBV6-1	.	TGTGCTGCCCAGGGCGCGAACACCGGGGAGCTGTTTTTT	CAAQGANTGELFF
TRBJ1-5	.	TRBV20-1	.	TGCAGTGCTAGGTTGGGTGTCGATCAGCCCCAGCATTTT	CSARLGVDQPQHF
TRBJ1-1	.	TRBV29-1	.	TGCAGCGTTGACCGGACAGCTGGAGCGGACACTGAAGCTTTCTTT	CSVDRTAGADTEAFF
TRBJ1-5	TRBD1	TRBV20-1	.	TGCAGTGCTAGAGCACAGGGGAATCAGCCCCAGCATTTT	CSARAQGNQPQHF
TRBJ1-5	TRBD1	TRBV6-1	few	TGTGCCAGCAGTGAAAACAGGGGGCACGGGAGCAATCAGCCCCAGCATTTT	CASSENRGHGSNQPQHF
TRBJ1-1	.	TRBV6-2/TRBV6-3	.	TGTGCCAGCAGTTACACCAGGAAGGGCACTGAAGCTTTCTTT	CASSYTRKGTEAFF
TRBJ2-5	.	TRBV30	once	TGTGCCTGGAGTAGCGGCCAAGAGACCCAGTACTTC	CAWSSGQETQYF
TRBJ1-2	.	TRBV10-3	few	TGTGCCATCAGTGAATTTATTCAAGGCTACACCTTC	CAISEFIQGYTF
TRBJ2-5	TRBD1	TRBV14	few	TGTGCCAGCAGCCGCGCGGACAGGGGGTTTGAGACCCAGTACTTC	CASSRADRGFETQYF
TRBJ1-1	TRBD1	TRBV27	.	TGTGCCAGCAGTGCAGGGGGGATAGAGGCTGAAGCTTTCTTT	CASSAGGIEAEAFF
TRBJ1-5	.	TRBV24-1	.	TGTGCCACCAGTGTACAAGGCAATCAGCCCCAGCATTTT	CATSVQGNQPQHF
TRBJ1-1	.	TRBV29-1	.	TGCAGCGTTGAATGGGAGGGTAGGGTGACTGAAGCTTTCTTT	CSVEWEGRVTEAFF
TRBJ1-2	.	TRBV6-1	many	TGTGCCAGCACCAGGGACAAAAACTATGGCTACACCTTC	CASTRDKNYGYTF
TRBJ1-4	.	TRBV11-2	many	TGTGCCAGCAGCCCCCCCACAAGAGGCGAAAAACTGTTTTTT	CASSPPTRGEKLFF
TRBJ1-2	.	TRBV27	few	TGTGCCAGCAGTTTATCTGTCAGCCCTGACTATGGCTACACCTTC	CASSLSVSPDYGYTF
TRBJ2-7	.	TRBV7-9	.	TGTGCCAGCAGGGCTAGCGAGAGCTCCTACGAGCAGTACTTC	CASRASESSYEQYF
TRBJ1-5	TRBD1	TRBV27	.	TGTGCCAGCAGTCCGCAGGGGGCGTCGCAGCCCCAGCATTTT	CASSPQGASQPQHF
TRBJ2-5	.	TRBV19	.	TGTGCCAGTAGTAAAGGGCGCCTAAGGGTAGAGACCCAGTACTTC	CASSKGRLRVETQYF
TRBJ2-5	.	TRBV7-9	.	TGTGCCAGCAGCTTGGACGGCTACCAAGAGACCCAGTACTTC	CASSLDGYQETQYF